What follows are 20 T cell receptor beta chains derived from one specimen sequenced in a study of identical twins. In TCRdb, the 5' RACE reads were re-called with MiXCR into one record per CDR3 protein. The table shows 650,000 to 800,000 distinct CDR3 sequences, with 8.5% to 9% occurring only once. These data are also associated with another study on yellow fever vaccine responses in identical twins.

Material: PBMCs. The receptors were sampled from a woman between 18 and 29 years old in good health.

The table lists this clonotype with many counts. The chain carries TRBV28 and TRBJ1-5; 7 nucleotides align to TRBD1. From germline, CDR1 is MDHEN and CDR2 SYDVKM. CDR3 length: 15 residues. Unmatched junction bases numbered 13, after V lost 11 bases and J lost 3 bases. CDR3: CAHCPTGLNNQPQHF. The CDR3 DNA reads as TGTGCCCACTGTCCGACAGGGTTAAACAATCAGCCCCAGCATTTT. Using reference TRBV28 and TRBJ1-5 for the parts outside the CDR3, the full variable domain is DVKVTQSSRYLVKRTGEKVFLECVQDMDHENMFWYRQDPGLGLRLIYFSYDVKMKEKGDIPEGYSVSREKKERFSLILESASTNQTSMYLCAHCPTGLNNQPQHFGDGTRLSIL.

This sequence joins TRBV6-5 and TRBJ2-7; the D gene is possibly TRBD2 (6 bases). This CDR3 comprises 16 residues. Germline V gene data show CDR1 as MNHEY and CDR2 as SVGAGI. V was cut by 2 bases and J by 0 bases, with 14 bases left in between. DNA of the CDR3: TGTGCCAGCAGTTACGGGGGGACGGCCAGCTCCTACGAGCAGTACTTC. Encoded protein: CASSYGGTASSYEQYF.

The chain carries TRBV5-1 and TRBJ1-4, with D unresolved. There are 14 residues in the CDR3. CDR1 and CDR2 from the germline V gene are SGHRS and YFSETQ. Trimming took 2 bases from V and 2 from J, leaving 7 bases between them. CDR3 coding DNA: TGCGCCAGCAGCTTTGGAATGACTAATGAAAAACTGTTTTTT. Its protein is CASSFGMTNEKLFF.

This clonotype occurred many times. The V gene is TRBV29-1, the J gene TRBJ1-2, with D possibly being TRBD1 (5 bases). This CDR3 comprises 16 residues. Trimming took 7 bases from V and 0 from J, leaving 21 bases between them. The germline V gene has CDR1 SQVTM and CDR2 ANQGSEA. CDR3 sequence reads: CSATTPSRASNYGYTF. CDR3 nucleotide sequence: TGCAGCGCCACAACCCCGTCCAGGGCGTCTAACTATGGCTACACCTTC.

The chain employs TRBV5-1 and TRBJ2-1, with 8 bases fitting TRBD2. The CDR3 is made up of 16 amino acids. CDR1 and CDR2 from the germline V gene are SGHRS and YFSETQ. Germline trimming cut 0 bases from V and 3 bases from J; bases unmatched to any gene: 5. CDR3 sequence (DNA): TGCGCCAGCAGCTTGGTAGGGACTAGTGACTACAATGAGCAGTTCTTC. Translation: CASSLVGTSDYNEQFF.

The table lists this clonotype with many counts. This rearrangement joins TRBV5-1 to TRBJ2-1; 8 bases map to TRBD2. The CDR3 totals 15 residues. CDR1 and CDR2 (germline): SGHRS, YFSETQ. V gave up 2 bases and J gave up 2 bases; unmatched junction bases: 3. This CDR3 reads CASSFSGAAYNEQFF. CDR3 coding DNA: TGCGCCAGCAGCTTTAGCGGGGCCGCCTACAATGAGCAGTTCTTC.

About this clonotype itself: A junction boundary mismatches the germline segment, possibly from a read error. The genes are TRBV7-7 and TRBJ2-5, with D possibly TRBD1 on 5 matching bases. The CDR3 is made up of 15 amino acids. CDR1 is SSHAT, CDR2 FNYEAQ, per germline (reference sequence). CDR3 nucleotide sequence: TGTGCTAGCAGCTTAGCCCCAGGGTCCCAAGAGACCCAGTACTTC. Translating it yields CASSLAPGSQETQYF.

This clonotype was recorded many times. This chain joins TRBV4-3 and TRBJ2-1, with TRBD2 matching 12 bases. Germline lookup yields CDR1 LGHNA and CDR2 YSLEER. V was pared by 1 base and J by 7 bases, with 2 bases of the junction left unmatched. This CDR3 contains 15 residues. The CDR3: CASSQGTSGRNEQFF. CDR3 DNA sequence: TGCGCCAGCAGCCAAGGAACTAGCGGGAGGAATGAGCAGTTCTTC.

This clonotype was seen a few times. The chain recombines TRBV7-6 with TRBJ2-7, with D perhaps assigned TRBD1 or TRBD2 (6 bases each). The CDR3 has 13 amino acids. V was clipped by 4 bases and J by 4 bases, with 11 bases between them. Germline loops: CDR1 SGHVS, CDR2 FNYEAQ. This chain's CDR3 is CASSWGDKYEQYF. The CDR3 DNA reads as TGTGCCAGCAGCTGGGGGGACAAGTACGAGCAGTACTTC. The full variable domain, in which reference TRBV7-6 and TRBJ2-7 provide the parts outside the CDR3, is GAGVSQSPRYKVTKRGQDVALRCDPISGHVSLYWYRQALGQGPEFLTYFNYEAQQDKSGLPNDRFSAERPEGSISTLTIQRTEQRDSAMYRCASSWGDKYEQYFGPGTRLTVT.

This clonotype was counted between two and nine times. V is TRBV9 and J is TRBJ2-1, with TRBD2 matching over 8 bases. Losses at the gene ends were 0 bases for V and 4 bases for J; bases not matched to a gene: 9. CDR1 and CDR2 (germline): SGDLS, YYNGEE. The CDR3 covers 17 residues. This CDR3 is CASSVAPPSGLYNEQFF. The CDR3 DNA reads as TGTGCCAGCAGCGTAGCTCCCCCTAGCGGGCTTTACAATGAGCAGTTCTTC.

This rearrangement joins TRBV27 to TRBJ2-1; D not certain. CDR1 MNHEY and CDR2 SMNVEV come from the germline V gene (reference sequence). The CDR3 totals 13 residues. Between the trimmed V and J ends, which lost 2 bases and 6 bases, there was a span of 8 bases. This CDR3 reads CASSLRFLNEQFF. In nucleotides, the CDR3 is TGTGCCAGCAGTTTAAGGTTTCTCAATGAGCAGTTCTTC.

This clonotype was seen ten or more times. V and J are TRBV12-3 or TRBV12-4 and TRBJ1-1, with D perhaps TRBD1 (6 bases). Trimming shortened V by 5 bases and J by 6 bases, and 13 bases separated the two germline ends. This CDR3 is 13 amino acids long. CDR3 bases: TGTGCCAGCAGTGTAGGTGGGGGCTCTGAAGCTTTCTTT. It is translated as CASSVGGGSEAFF.

This clonotype was seen a few times. The V call is TRBV5-5, the J call TRBJ2-1, with 7 positions matching TRBD1. The germline V gene has CDR1 SGHKS and CDR2 YYEKEE (reference sequence). The CDR3 extends over 18 amino acids. V was clipped by 1 base and J by 2 bases; unmatched bases: 12. The DNA for the CDR3 is TGTGCCAGCAGCTTGAAGGGGGCAGGGAAAAATACCTACAATGAGCAGTTCTTC. This encodes CASSLKGAGKNTYNEQFF. The full variable domain, with the rest looked up from reference TRBV5-5 and TRBJ2-1, is DAGVTQSPTHLIKTRGQQVTLRCSPISGHKSVSWYQQVLGQGPQFIFQYYEKEERGRGNFPDRFSARQFPNYSSELNVNALLLGDSALYLCASSLKGAGKNTYNEQFFGPGTRLTVL.

This clonotype was seen a handful of times. The chain has TRBV29-1 and TRBJ2-3; 12 nucleotides agree with TRBD2. The CDR3 extends over 15 amino acids. Germline CDR1 SQVTM, CDR2 ANQGSEA. V dropped 1 base and J dropped 4; count of bases not matched to a gene: 3. The CDR3 reads CSVEGLAGGSDTQYF. The CDR3 bases are TGCAGCGTTGAAGGGCTAGCGGGGGGGTCAGATACGCAGTATTTT.

V gene TRBV7-9 combines with J gene TRBJ2-1; D is undetermined. Germline CDR1 is SEHNR and CDR2 is FQNEAQ (reference sequence). The V end was cut by 1 base, the J end by 0 bases, with 10 bases between. The CDR3 contains 16 residues. CDR3 amino acids: CASSLVLFSSYNEQFF. The CDR3 DNA reads TGTGCCAGCAGCTTAGTTTTGTTTAGCTCCTACAATGAGCAGTTCTTC.

The chain has TRBV5-6 and TRBJ2-3; D ambiguous. The CDR3 totals 16 residues. V dropped 2 bases and J dropped 2 bases, with 15 bases sitting between them. CDR1 and CDR2 from the germline V gene are SGHDT and YYEEEE. CDR3 amino acids: CASSLRRLGSTDTQYF. As DNA, the CDR3 is TGTGCCAGCAGCTTACGACGACTCGGATCCACAGATACGCAGTATTTT.

This clonotype turned up a few times. The chain links TRBV20-1 to TRBJ2-4, with D possibly matching TRBD1 (6 bases). This CDR3 spans 16 amino acids. Germline V lookup: CDR1 DFQATT, CDR2 SNEGSKA (reference sequence). Trimming left V 0 bases short and J 2 bases short, with 14 bases between. CDR3 DNA sequence: TGCAGTGCTAGAGATTCTAAAGGGGACACCAAAAACATTCAGTACTTC. It specifies CSARDSKGDTKNIQYF.

This clonotype occurred a few times. The chain is built from TRBV7-2 and TRBJ2-3, with 9 nucleotides matching TRBD2. CDR3 length equals 13 residues. After removal of 6 bases from V and 6 bases from J, the junction contained 4 bases not matched to a gene. Germline V gene data show CDR1 as SGHTA and CDR2 as FQGNSA. The CDR3 loop is CASSPAGGDTQYF. In DNA, the CDR3 is TGTGCCAGCAGTCCAGCGGGAGGCGATACGCAGTATTTT. The entire variable domain, with the rest obtained from reference TRBV7-2 and TRBJ2-3, is as follows: GAGVSQSPSNKVTEKGKDVELRCDPISGHTALYWYRQSLGQGLEFLIYFQGNSAPDKSGLPSDRFSAERTGGSVSTLTIQRTQQEDSAVYLCASSPAGGDTQYFGPGTRLTVL.

This clonotype came up a few times. This chain links TRBV28 with TRBJ2-7; 7 bases are a match to TRBD1. The V gene end was trimmed by 5 bases and the J gene end by 0 bases; junction bases not matched to a gene: 10. Germline CDR1 MDHEN, CDR2 SYDVKM. The CDR3 runs 16 residues. CDR3 DNA sequence: TGTGCCAGCAGTCCTATCGGACAGGTAACCTCCTACGAGCAGTACTTC. Its translation: CASSPIGQVTSYEQYF.

The chain couples TRBV29-1 to TRBJ2-3; 7 positions match TRBD2. The V segment lost 3 bases and the J segment 1 base; nucleotides outside the gene matches: 10. There are 16 residues in the CDR3. Germline loops: CDR1 SQVTM, CDR2 ANQGSEA. The CDR3 region has the DNA TGCAGCGTTGAGGCCCTCTTCAGCGGGGGCACAGATACGCAGTATTTT. Encoded protein: CSVEALFSGGTDTQYF.